The 32 T cell receptor beta chains given below trace back to one sample, sequenced in a study of T cells after somatic rescue of genetic block. Only in-frame clones appear in the TCRdb table, and some are missing; sequencing was by immunoSEQ multiplex PCR. This table has roughly 70,000 clones, around 92% appearing once. The sequenced material came from peripheral blood mononuclear cells (PBMCs). The source is a man aged 35 to 55.

The chain links TRBV27 to TRBJ1-2; 7 bases line up with TRBD1. The CDR3 has 15 amino acids. Germline CDR1 is MNHEY and CDR2 is SMNVEV (reference sequence). J was trimmed by 5 bases and V by 2 bases; bases with no gene match: 8. The CDR3 region has the DNA TGTGCCAGCAGTTTAAACCCGACAGGGTATTATGGCTACACCTTC. Translating it yields CASSLNPTGYYGYTF.

This clone showed up just a few times. The rearrangement links TRBV14 to TRBJ2-2; no clear D gene. The CDR3 sequence is 15 residues long. Germline V gives CDR1 SGHDN, CDR2 FVKESK. V was clipped by 0 bases and J by 2 bases, with 7 bases between them. DNA of the CDR3: TGTGCCAGCAGCCAAGAATTAGGAAACACCGGGGAGCTGTTTTTT. Its translation is CASSQELGNTGELFF.

The chain is built from TRBV18 and TRBJ1-2, with 7 bases lining up with TRBD1. Looked up from germline, CDR1 is KGHSH and CDR2 is LQKENI. The CDR3 is 13 amino acids. With 1 base clipped from V and 8 bases from J, the junction kept 4 bases outside the gene matches. The CDR3 loop reads CASSPLDREGYTF. DNA of the CDR3: TGTGCCAGCTCACCACTAGACAGGGAAGGCTACACCTTC.

V usage is TRBV7-9 and J usage is TRBJ2-2; 7 bases fit TRBD1. The CDR3 covers 15 residues. Germline V lookup: CDR1 SEHNR, CDR2 FQNEAQ (reference sequence). The ends lost 3 bases at V and 3 bases at J; junction bases unmatched: 4. This CDR3 reads CASSFSTGDTGELFF. In DNA, the CDR3 is TGTGCCAGCAGCTTTAGTACAGGGGACACCGGGGAGCTGTTTTTT.

The V call is TRBV5-4, the J call TRBJ2-3; perhaps TRBD1 as D (6 bases). CDR1 is SGHNT, CDR2 YYREEE, per germline (reference sequence). The V end was cut by 9 bases, the J end by 2 bases, with 22 bases between. This CDR3 region has 16 residues. The CDR3 is CAISPPTGYTTDTQYF. The CDR3 DNA follows: TGTGCCATTAGCCCTCCCACAGGGTACACCACAGATACGCAGTATTTT.

The genes are TRBV29-1 and TRBJ1-2; the match to TRBD1 covers 12 bases. In germline, CDR1 is SQVTM, CDR2 ANQGSEA. J lost 8 bases, V lost 3 bases, and 13 bases had no gene match. The CDR3 spans 16 residues. DNA for the CDR3: TGCAGCGTTGATATAGGGACAGGGGGCAGGTCGGAGGGCTACACCTTC. Amino acid sequence: CSVDIGTGGRSEGYTF.

The chain is built from TRBV10-1 and TRBJ2-3; D may be TRBD1 (6 bases). CDR1 is WNHNN and CDR2 is SYGVQD in the germline V gene (reference sequence). Deletions cut 3 bases from V and 6 bases from J, with 13 bases between. The CDR3 spans 14 residues. The CDR3 sequence is CASSEGRGADTQYF. CDR3 nucleotides: TGCGCCAGCAGTGAAGGCAGGGGAGCTGATACGCAGTATTTT.

CDR3 protein: CASSPQRAGTDTQYF. The CDR3 DNA is TGTGCCAGCTCACCACAAAGAGCAGGGACAGATACGCAGTATTTT. This chain joins TRBV18 and TRBJ2-3, with D perhaps matching TRBD1 (5 bases). Germline loops: CDR1 KGHSH, CDR2 LQKENI. The germline V and J ends were trimmed by 1 base and 3 bases, with 11 bases remaining between them. The CDR3 has 15 amino acids.

The chain uses TRBV28 and TRBJ2-1; TRBD1 agrees at 8 bases. The CDR3 covers 17 residues. Germline assignment: CDR1 MDHEN and CDR2 SYDVKM. V was clipped by 6 bases and J by 3 bases; unmatched bases: 13. CDR3 region: CASSSPVETGVYNEQFF. As DNA, the CDR3 is TGTGCCAGCAGCTCCCCGGTCGAGACAGGGGTCTACAATGAGCAGTTCTTC.

This chain uses TRBV10-3 with TRBJ2-7; TRBD2 matches 9 bases. V gave up 6 bases and J gave up 4 bases; unmatched junction bases: 13. Germline V lookup: CDR1 ENHRY, CDR2 SYGVKD. The CDR3 has 16 residues. The CDR3 loop is CAISVGGGRASYEQYF. The CDR3 DNA follows: TGTGCCATCAGCGTCGGCGGCGGGAGGGCCTCGTACGAGCAGTACTTC.

On this clone itself: Other DNA sequences of this sample code for an identical CDR3. The V and J genes are TRBV2 and TRBJ1-6; D uncertain. Germline values: CDR1 SNHLY, CDR2 FYNNEI. The CDR3 has 13 amino acids. Trimming took 9 bases from V and 0 from J, leaving 6 bases between them. DNA of the CDR3: TGTGCCAGTACCAGCTCCTATAATTCACCCCTCCACTTT. As protein: CASTSSYNSPLHF.

This chain uses TRBV9 with TRBJ1-6, with D possibly TRBD1 on 6 matching bases. Germline-derived CDR1 and CDR2 are SGDLS and YYNGEE. Trimming took 3 bases from V and 7 from J, leaving 11 bases between them. This CDR3 has 14 residues. The CDR3 reads CASSAGTSNSPLHF. CDR3 DNA: TGTGCCAGCAGCGCCGGGACATCCAATTCACCCCTCCACTTT.

This clone was recorded only once. V gene TRBV11-3 combines with J gene TRBJ2-7; no definite D call. Germline CDR1 is SGHNT and CDR2 is YENEEA. V lost 1 base to trimming and J lost 3 bases, with 7 bases between them. This CDR3 is built from 13 residues. The CDR3 DNA sequence: TGTGCCAGCAGCTTAGGCAGACGCTACGAGCAGTACTTC. This sequence encodes CASSLGRRYEQYF.

This chain joins TRBV2 and TRBJ2-7; 9 bases match TRBD2. With 6 bases clipped from V and 5 bases from J, the junction kept 8 bases outside the gene matches. This CDR3 has 14 amino acids. Germline V gene lookup returns CDR1 SNHLY and CDR2 FYNNEI. The CDR3, as DNA: TGTGCCAGCAGAATTAGCGGGAGCGGTGACGAGCAGTACTTC. This sequence encodes CASRISGSGDEQYF. The entire variable domain, with the rest obtained from reference TRBV2 and TRBJ2-7, is as follows: EPEVTQTPSHQVTQMGQEVILRCVPISNHLYFYWYRQILGQKVEFLVSFYNNEISEKSEIFDDQFSVERPDGSNFTLKIRSTKLEDSAMYFCASRISGSGDEQYFGPGTRLTVT.

Points on this clone: In the same sample, other DNA sequences code for this CDR3. The V call is TRBV6-7, the J call TRBJ2-7; 9 positions match TRBD2. TRBV6-7 is flagged as an ORF with uncertain function. This CDR3 region has 16 residues. The J segment lost 1 base and the V segment lost 10 bases, leaving 14 bases of the junction unmatched. This CDR3 is CATSESGTSRSYEQYF. For the CDR3, the DNA is TGTGCCACTTCTGAATCCGGGACTAGCAGATCCTACGAGCAGTACTTC.

This chain uses TRBV7-2 with TRBJ2-1; TRBD2 aligns across 8 bases. In germline, CDR1 is SGHTA, CDR2 FQGNSA. Losses at the gene ends were 5 bases for V and 0 bases for J; bases not matched to a gene: 9. The length of the CDR3 is 17 residues. CDR3 DNA: TGTGCCAGCAGCCCCCGGGGGGGCTCCAGCTCCTACAATGAGCAGTTCTTC. Encoded protein: CASSPRGGSSSYNEQFF.

V gene TRBV13 combines with J gene TRBJ1-3, with 7 bases fitting TRBD1. Trimming took 3 bases from V and 7 from J; bases not matched to a gene: 9. This CDR3 comprises 15 residues. In germline, CDR1 is PRHDT, CDR2 FYEKMQ (reference sequence). CDR3 DNA sequence: TGTGCCAGCAGCTTTGAAGGGGGCTTGGGGAACACCATATATTTT. Encoded protein: CASSFEGGLGNTIYF.

This chain links TRBV28 with TRBJ1-6; D ambiguous. The CDR3 consists of 14 residues. CDR1 is MDHEN and CDR2 is SYDVKM in the germline V gene. V lost 2 bases to trimming and J lost 7 bases, with 9 bases between them. Here the CDR3 reads CASSLEAANSPLHF. In DNA, the CDR3 is TGTGCCAGCAGTTTAGAGGCCGCCAATTCACCCCTCCACTTT.

The genes are TRBV6-1 and TRBJ2-2, with a weak D call TRBD1 (7 bases). The CDR3 covers 15 residues. The V gene lost 6 bases and the J gene lost 1 base, with 12 bases spanning the gap. The V gene's germline CDR1 is MNHNS and CDR2 SASEGT. CDR3 nucleotides: TGTGCCAGCAGCTCCCAGGGGGGGAACACCGGGGAGCTGTTTTTT. Protein sequence: CASSSQGGNTGELFF.

This chain uses TRBV6-5 with TRBJ2-1; tentative D call: TRBD1 (6 bases). V was trimmed by 4 bases and J by 7 bases, leaving 14 bases between them. The CDR3 consists of 14 residues. Germline V gene lookup returns CDR1 MNHEY and CDR2 SVGAGI. In nucleotides, the CDR3 is TGTGCCAGCAGTTTCATCACAGGGAAAAATGAGCAGTTCTTC. Protein product: CASSFITGKNEQFF.

The gene calls are TRBV5-1 and TRBJ2-7; TRBD1 might be the D (6 bases). V lost 4 bases to trimming and J lost 6 bases, with 14 bases between them. This CDR3 has 13 residues. The germline gives CDR1 SGHRS, CDR2 YFSETQ. CDR3 protein: CASSAVVGGEQYF. CDR3 in DNA: TGCGCCAGCAGCGCCGTCGTAGGGGGCGAGCAGTACTTC.

A remark on this clone: The missing conserved phenylalanine or tryptophan at the end of this CDR3 makes a read error likely. J is TRBJ1-1 and V is TRBV19; no reliable D call. With 9 bases removed from V and 6 bases from J, the gap between germline ends came to 35 bases. Germline-derived CDR1 and CDR2 are LNHDA and SQIVND (reference sequence). This CDR3 is built from 19 residues. CDR3 residues: CARPSLGGDSQVSVPEAFL. The CDR3 DNA sequence: TGTGCCAGGCCTTCCCTCGGTGGAGACTCTCAAGTGTCCGTCCCTGAAGCTTTCCTT.

The genes are TRBV19 and TRBJ2-5, with 7 positions matching TRBD2. J was trimmed by 4 bases and V by 6 bases; bases with no gene match: 5. CDR1 is LNHDA, CDR2 SQIVND, per germline (reference sequence). This CDR3 is 13 amino acids long. The CDR3 sequence is CASSPGRGETQYF. The CDR3, as DNA: TGTGCCAGTAGCCCGGGGAGGGGAGAGACCCAGTACTTC.

This clone was picked up one time. The chain links TRBV5-1 to TRBJ2-7, with 9 bases matching TRBD2. V lost 4 bases to trimming and J lost 3 bases; unmatched junction nucleotides: 8. The V gene's germline CDR1 is SGHRS and CDR2 YFSETQ. The CDR3 has 15 residues. The CDR3 DNA sequence: TGCGCCAGCAGCACCGATAGCGGGAGCGGCTACGAGCAGTACTTC. Encoded protein: CASSTDSGSGYEQYF. Full variable domain (rest looked up from reference TRBV5-1 and TRBJ2-7): KAGVTQTPRYLIKTRGQQVTLSCSPISGHRSVSWYQQTPGQGLQFLFEYFSETQRNKGNFPGRFSGRQFSNSRSEMNVSTLELGDSALYLCASSTDSGSGYEQYFGPGTRLTVT.

The chain uses TRBV5-4 and TRBJ1-1; 11 positions match TRBD1. With 9 bases clipped from V and 7 bases from J, the junction kept 14 bases outside the gene matches. The CDR3 covers 15 residues. Germline V gene data show CDR1 as SGHNT and CDR2 as YYREEE (reference sequence). Here the CDR3 reads CATTILGQGVDEAFF. The CDR3 DNA is TGTGCCACTACAATATTGGGACAGGGGGTAGATGAAGCTTTCTTT.

V gene TRBV27 combines with J gene TRBJ1-5, with 7 bases fitting TRBD1. Trimming took 9 bases from V and 4 from J; bases not matched to a gene: 6. Per germline, CDR1 MNHEY and CDR2 SMNVEV (reference sequence). The CDR3 loop spans 13 amino acids. DNA for the CDR3: TGTGCCAGTCAGACAGGGAGTAATCAGCCCCAGCATTTT. Translation gives CASQTGSNQPQHF.

This chain uses TRBV2 with TRBJ1-2; D is possibly TRBD1 (6 bases). Germline lookup yields CDR1 SNHLY and CDR2 FYNNEI. There are 15 residues in the CDR3. V lost 2 bases to trimming and J lost 2 bases, with 12 bases between them. The CDR3 region is CASSELGRGNYGYTF. The CDR3 region has the DNA TGTGCCAGCAGTGAACTGGGCAGGGGCAACTATGGCTACACCTTC. The full variable domain, rest sourced from reference TRBV2 and TRBJ1-2, is EPEVTQTPSHQVTQMGQEVILRCVPISNHLYFYWYRQILGQKVEFLVSFYNNEISEKSEIFDDQFSVERPDGSNFTLKIRSTKLEDSAMYFCASSELGRGNYGYTFGSGTRLTVV.

This chain joins TRBV11-2 and TRBJ2-1; TRBD2 aligns across 8 bases. The CDR3 is made up of 16 amino acids. Germline V CDR1 and CDR2: SGHAT, FQNNGV. Losses at the gene ends were 5 bases for V and 2 bases for J; bases not matched to a gene: 8. The CDR3 DNA is TGTGCCAGCAGCCCAGGGACTAGTTTCCCCTACAATGAGCAGTTCTTC. This codes for CASSPGTSFPYNEQFF.

This clone was counted between two and nine times. This rearrangement joins TRBV5-8 to TRBJ1-2; D is unclear. CDR1 is SGHTS and CDR2 is YDEGEE in the germline V gene. The CDR3 length is 13 residues. Trimming took off 0 bases at V and 4 bases at J, with 7 bases between the two ends. CDR3 residues: CASSLGETYGYTF. For the CDR3, the DNA is TGTGCCAGCAGCTTGGGCGAGACCTATGGCTACACCTTC. Drawing the rest from reference TRBV5-8 and TRBJ1-2, the complete variable domain is EAGVTQSPTHLIKTRGQQATLRCSPISGHTSVYWYQQALGLGLQFLLWYDEGEERNRGNFPPRFSGRQFPNYSSELNVNALELEDSALYLCASSLGETYGYTFGSGTRLTVV.

The rearrangement uses TRBV7-9 and TRBJ2-1, with D perhaps assigned TRBD1 or TRBD2 (5 bases each). CDR3 length: 13 amino acids. Trimming removed 5 bases at V and 4 bases at J, with 9 bases between. Germline CDR1 is SEHNR and CDR2 is FQNEAQ (reference sequence). The CDR3: CASSRDGYNEQFF. The CDR3 DNA reads TGTGCCAGCAGCCGGGACGGATACAATGAGCAGTTCTTC.

The chain employs TRBV11-2 and TRBJ2-5; maybe TRBD2 (6 bases). Germline V gene lookup returns CDR1 SGHAT and CDR2 FQNNGV. Trimming took off 6 bases at V and 5 bases at J, with 16 bases between the two ends. This CDR3 has 14 residues. CDR3 protein: CASRNLGGPETQYF. CDR3 nucleotides: TGTGCCAGCAGAAACCTGGGGGGTCCGGAGACCCAGTACTTC.

This chain uses TRBV6-5 with TRBJ1-1, with 9 bases lining up with TRBD1. V was pared by 7 bases and J by 10 bases, with 10 bases of the junction left unmatched. Per the germline V gene, CDR1 is MNHEY and CDR2 is SVGAGI. This CDR3 contains 13 residues. The DNA for the CDR3 is TGTGCCAGCACCGATCCGGGACAGGGAACAGCTTTCTTT. This codes for CASTDPGQGTAFF.